Below are 25 T cell receptor beta chains sequenced from a single sample in a study of T cell repertoires in cytomegalovirus infection. Each CDR3 protein gets one entry after TCRdb re-called the reads with MiXCR. Counted here are 250,000 or so distinct CDR3 sequences, roughly 10% occurring once; the ten biggest clones make up about 14%. Sequenced input: PBMCs. The origin of the receptors is a human donor in good health (CMV status not recorded). Some clones in this sample may be carry-over from other donors' samples.

This chain joins TRBV29-1 and TRBJ1-2, with a weak D call TRBD1 (5 bases). The germline V gene encodes CDR1 SQVTM and CDR2 ANQGSEA. V gave up 7 bases and J gave up 3 bases, with 12 bases separating them. CDR3 size: 12 residues. DNA of the CDR3: TGCAGCGCCAGGGCTACGGACTATGGCTACACCTTC. Its translation: CSARATDYGYTF.

The V gene is TRBV2, the J gene TRBJ1-4; D not certain. CDR1 SNHLY and CDR2 FYNNEI come from the germline V gene. Trimming cost V 6 bases and J 1 base, with 9 bases left between them. The CDR3 has 14 residues. The CDR3 sequence is CASRSERTNEKLFF. CDR3 sequence (DNA): TGTGCCAGCAGGTCAGAGAGAACTAATGAAAAACTGTTTTTT.

This clonotype was counted only a few times. The chain employs TRBV25-1 and TRBJ2-7; no reliable D call. The length of the CDR3 is 13 residues. V lost 2 bases and J lost 4, with 9 bases in between. CDR1 MGHDK and CDR2 SYGVNS come from the germline V gene. The CDR3 nucleotides are TGTGCCAGCAGTGAAGGAAAGGGTTACGAGCAGTACTTC. Amino acids: CASSEGKGYEQYF.

This clonotype was found many times. The rearrangement joins TRBV7-2 to TRBJ2-7; 16 bases line up with TRBD2. CDR1 is SGHTA, CDR2 FQGNSA, per germline. CDR3 length: 18 residues. V dropped 5 bases and J dropped 1; count of bases not matched to a gene: 8. CDR3 sequence reads: CASSPGLAGGIGSYEQYF. The DNA of the CDR3 is TGTGCCAGCAGCCCGGGACTAGCGGGGGGGATCGGGTCCTACGAGCAGTACTTC.

This clonotype has ten or more counts. The chain carries TRBV6-2 or TRBV6-3 and TRBJ1-5; TRBD1 is a possible D gene (5 bases). Looked up from germline, CDR1 is MNHEY and CDR2 is SVGEGT. V was cut by 5 bases and J by 2 bases, with 16 bases left in between. CDR3 size: 16 residues. The CDR3: CASSKGTGDGNQPQHF. DNA of the CDR3: TGTGCCAGCAGTAAAGGGACGGGGGACGGCAATCAGCCCCAGCATTTT.

This chain connects TRBV7-6 to TRBJ1-2; a weak D match, TRBD1 (6 bases). This CDR3 has 14 amino acids. Germline CDR1 reads SGHVS; CDR2 reads FNYEAQ. Trimming took off 5 bases at V and 2 bases at J, with 12 bases between the two ends. CDR3 DNA: TGTGCCAGCAGCAGAGACAGGTCCAACTATGGCTACACCTTC. Amino acids: CASSRDRSNYGYTF.

This clonotype showed up many times. The rearrangement joins TRBV7-2 to TRBJ2-7; 8 bases are a match to TRBD1. J gave up 2 bases and V 5 bases, and 5 bases lay outside the gene matches. The germline CDR1 and CDR2 sequences are SGHTA and FQGNSA. The CDR3 loop spans 14 amino acids. CDR3 nucleotide sequence: TGTGCCAGCAGCCTGACAGGGGAGGCCTACGAGCAGTACTTC. Translated: CASSLTGEAYEQYF.

This clonotype was detected many times. J is TRBJ1-1 and V is TRBV30, with D possibly TRBD1 on 6 matching bases. Trimming stripped 8 bases from V and 5 bases from J, with 12 bases between. This CDR3 has 11 amino acids. The V gene's germline CDR1 is GTSNPN and CDR2 SVGIG (reference sequence). CDR3 nucleotide sequence: TGTGCCCGGGCTCAGGGGACTGAAGCTTTCTTT. Its protein is CARAQGTEAFF.

This clonotype was seen more than once but under ten times. The chain employs TRBV7-2 and TRBJ2-2; 9 bases are shared with TRBD2. The CDR3 loop spans 14 amino acids. Trimming took 11 bases from V and 5 from J; bases not matched to a gene: 9. Germline assignment: CDR1 SGHTA and CDR2 FQGNSA. CDR3 residues: CAAGGRAWTGELFF. The CDR3 DNA reads as TGTGCCGCGGGCGGGAGGGCCTGGACCGGGGAGCTGTTTTTT.

Of note for this clonotype: Its ends do not fully match the called genes, so a read error is possible. J is TRBJ2-3 and V is TRBV29-1; D gene ambiguous. CDR3 length: 12 amino acids. The germline CDR1 and CDR2 sequences are SQVTM and ANQGSEA. Written as DNA, the CDR3 is TGCAGCGTGGAAGGTGGTACAGATACGCAGTATTTT. This translates into CSVEGGTDTQYF.

The sample holds a few counts of this clonotype. V is TRBV28 and J is TRBJ1-3, with D possibly being TRBD1 (6 bases). Germline V gene data show CDR1 as MDHEN and CDR2 as SYDVKM. The CDR3 has 14 amino acids. Trimming removed 7 bases from V and 6 bases from J, with 16 bases in between. The CDR3 coding sequence is TGTGCCAGCACCCCGGCGGGGGCTGAAAACACCATATATTTT. Translating it yields CASTPAGAENTIYF.

This clonotype was detected many times. The genes are TRBV7-8 and TRBJ1-1; a weak D match, TRBD1 (6 bases). V lost 2 bases to trimming and J lost 10 bases, with 14 bases between them. Germline V gene data show CDR1 as SGHVS and CDR2 as FQNEAQ. This CDR3 is 13 amino acids long. The CDR3 DNA reads TGTGCCAGCAGCTTAATCCTTCGAGGGGGAGCTTTCTTT. This sequence encodes CASSLILRGGAFF. Looking up the rest from reference TRBV7-8 and TRBJ1-1 gives the full variable domain: GAGVSQSPRYKVAKRGQDVALRCDPISGHVSLFWYQQALGQGPEFLTYFQNEAQLDKSGLPSDRFFAERPEGSVSTLKIQRTQQEDSAVYLCASSLILRGGAFFGQGTRLTVV.

This clonotype was found a few times. The V and J genes are TRBV12-3 or TRBV12-4 and TRBJ1-1; 10 bases agree with TRBD1. The junction had 10 bases not matched to a gene; V was cut back by 5 bases and J by 13 bases. This CDR3 comprises 13 residues. CDR3 protein: CASSPRDRGHFFF. The CDR3 DNA reads TGTGCCAGCAGTCCCCGGGACAGGGGTCACTTTTTCTTT.

This clonotype was seen only a few times. The chain recombines TRBV7-2 with TRBJ2-2; D unclear. The CDR3 extends over 15 amino acids. Germline V gives CDR1 SGHTA, CDR2 FQGNSA. Trimming shortened V by 0 bases and J by 7 bases, and 12 bases separated the two germline ends. The CDR3 is CASSLAFYVGGELFF. As DNA, the CDR3 is TGTGCCAGCAGCTTAGCTTTTTATGTAGGCGGGGAGCTGTTTTTT.

The table lists this clonotype with many counts. The genes are TRBV29-1 and TRBJ2-1; 7 positions agree with TRBD2. This CDR3 comprises 13 residues. J was trimmed by 7 bases and V by 4 bases; bases with no gene match: 7. Germline V gives CDR1 SQVTM, CDR2 ANQGSEA. This CDR3 is CSVGAGLGNEQFF. The CDR3 DNA reads TGCAGCGTTGGGGCCGGACTAGGTAATGAGCAGTTCTTC.

There are many counts of this clonotype. The chain employs TRBV7-2 and TRBJ2-7; D is unresolved. Germline loops: CDR1 SGHTA, CDR2 FQGNSA. There are 15 residues in the CDR3. V shed 1 base and J shed 0 bases, with 10 bases lying between them. The CDR3 protein is CASSLVWSSSYEQYF. The DNA of the CDR3 is TGTGCCAGCAGCTTAGTATGGTCAAGCTCCTACGAGCAGTACTTC.

This clonotype was observed at least ten times. The rearrangement uses TRBV6-2 or TRBV6-3 and TRBJ1-2; 12 positions match TRBD1. Germline CDR1 and CDR2: MNHEY and SVGEGT. This CDR3 has 15 residues. The ends lost 6 bases at V and 4 bases at J; junction bases unmatched: 6. This CDR3 is CASSWDRGRIYGYTF. DNA of the CDR3: TGTGCCAGCAGCTGGGACAGGGGGCGCATCTATGGCTACACCTTC.

This clonotype was counted ten times or more. The rearrangement uses TRBV7-2 and TRBJ1-4; TRBD1 might be the D (6 bases). The CDR3 runs to 13 residues. Trimming shortened V by 5 bases and J by 8 bases, and 12 bases separated the two germline ends. Germline CDR1 and CDR2: SGHTA and FQGNSA. Here the CDR3 reads CASSPPGEEKLFF. CDR3 nucleotide sequence: TGTGCCAGCAGCCCCCCAGGGGAGGAAAAACTGTTTTTT.

This clonotype was observed at least ten times. V usage is TRBV28 and J usage is TRBJ2-3; a possible D gene is TRBD2 (6 bases). Germline CDR1 and CDR2: MDHEN and SYDVKM. Trimming cost V 7 bases and J 6 bases, with 20 bases left between them. The CDR3 is 15 residues long. CDR3 DNA sequence: TGTGCCAGCACCCTTACCGGGAGTATAGGTGATACGCAGTATTTT. This sequence encodes CASTLTGSIGDTQYF.

This clonotype was detected many times. The J gene is TRBJ1-1, the V gene TRBV7-2, with D possibly matching TRBD1 (5 bases). The germline V gene has CDR1 SGHTA and CDR2 FQGNSA. V was pared by 5 bases and J by 0 bases, with 19 bases between. This CDR3 has 17 residues. Here the CDR3 reads CASSTLTTVLMNTEAFF. The CDR3 nucleotides read TGTGCCAGCAGCACACTTACGACAGTCCTTATGAACACTGAAGCTTTCTTT.

In this sample, this clonotype turned up a few times. The rearrangement links TRBV20-1 to TRBJ2-3; TRBD2 matches at 10 bases. Germline CDR1 and CDR2: DFQATT and SNEGSKA (reference sequence). The CDR3 extends over 13 amino acids. Trimming took 6 bases from V and 3 from J; bases not matched to a gene: 3. Here the CDR3 DNA reads TGCAGTGCCCCGGGACTAGCGACAGATACGCAGTATTTT. Translated: CSAPGLATDTQYF.

The chain uses TRBV4-2 and TRBJ1-1, with 8 bases identical to TRBD1. This CDR3 comprises 17 residues. V was pared by 1 base and J by 2 bases, with 9 bases of the junction left unmatched. CDR1 LGHNA and CDR2 YNFKEQ come from the germline V gene. The CDR3 spells CASSQGLAGGENTEAFF. For the CDR3, the DNA is TGTGCCAGCAGCCAAGGGTTGGCAGGGGGCGAAAACACTGAAGCTTTCTTT.

The sample holds many counts of this clonotype. This chain joins TRBV20-1 and TRBJ1-5, with 10 bases identical to TRBD1. CDR3 length equals 13 residues. Germline CDR1 reads DFQATT; CDR2 reads SNEGSKA (reference sequence). Unmatched junction bases numbered 5, after V lost 4 bases and J lost 8 bases. The CDR3 bases are TGCAGTGCTAAAGAGGACAGGGGGAAGCCCCAGCATTTT. Protein product: CSAKEDRGKPQHF.

This clonotype was picked up many times. V usage is TRBV7-2 and J usage is TRBJ1-2; 8 bases match TRBD1. The CDR3 runs to 14 residues. Germline CDR1 and CDR2: SGHTA and FQGNSA. V lost 5 bases to trimming and J lost 6 bases; unmatched junction nucleotides: 8. CDR3 nucleotide sequence: TGTGCCAGCAGCCCAGGACAGGGATCGGATGGCTACACCTTC. This codes for CASSPGQGSDGYTF. Full variable domain (rest looked up from reference TRBV7-2 and TRBJ1-2): GAGVSQSPSNKVTEKGKDVELRCDPISGHTALYWYRQSLGQGLEFLIYFQGNSAPDKSGLPSDRFSAERTGGSVSTLTIQRTQQEDSAVYLCASSPGQGSDGYTFGSGTRLTVV.

Many counts were recorded for this clonotype. This chain links TRBV7-2 with TRBJ2-4, with D possibly matching TRBD2 (6 bases). The V end was cut by 1 base, the J end by 8 bases, with 9 bases between. The CDR3 loop spans 13 amino acids. Germline CDR1 reads SGHTA; CDR2 reads FQGNSA. The CDR3 sequence: CASSLGGRYIQYF. For the CDR3, the DNA is TGTGCCAGCAGCTTAGGGGGGAGGTACATTCAGTACTTC.